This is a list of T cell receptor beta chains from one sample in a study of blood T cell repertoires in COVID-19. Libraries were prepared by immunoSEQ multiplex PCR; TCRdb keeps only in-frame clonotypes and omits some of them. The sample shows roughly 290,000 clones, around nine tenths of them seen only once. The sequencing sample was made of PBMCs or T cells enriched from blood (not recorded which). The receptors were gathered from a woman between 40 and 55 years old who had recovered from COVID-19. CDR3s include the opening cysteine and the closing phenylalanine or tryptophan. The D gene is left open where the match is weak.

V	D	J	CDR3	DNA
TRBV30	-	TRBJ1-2	CAWSEGHRDVNYGYTF	TGTGCCTGGAGTGAGGGTCACAGGGACGTGAACTATGGCTACACCTTC
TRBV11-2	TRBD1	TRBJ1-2	CASSGRGQGGAGYTF	TGTGCCAGCAGCGGGAGGGGACAGGGAGGCGCTGGCTACACCTTC
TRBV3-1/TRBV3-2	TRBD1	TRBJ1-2	CASSQMDRAGYTF	TGTGCCAGCAGCCAAATGGACAGGGCTGGCTACACCTTC
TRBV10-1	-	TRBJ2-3	CASYLGNPTDTQYF	TGCGCCAGTTACCTAGGAAACCCCACAGATACGCAGTATTTT
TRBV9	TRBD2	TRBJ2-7	CASSVGASGEREQYF	TGTGCCAGCAGCGTAGGGGCTAGCGGGGAGAGGGAGCAGTACTTC
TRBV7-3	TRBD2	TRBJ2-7	CASSPQPGRGRKSSYEQYF	TGTGCCAGCAGCCCTCAACCGGGGAGGGGACGGAAAAGCTCCTACGAGCAGTACTTC
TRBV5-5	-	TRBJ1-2	CASSLSFRDTLYGYTF	TGTGCCAGCAGCTTGTCTTTCCGGGACACCCTCTATGGCTACACCTTC
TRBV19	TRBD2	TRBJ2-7	CASSASSGEISYEQYF	TGTGCCAGTAGTGCTTCTAGCGGGGAGATTTCCTACGAGCAGTACTTC
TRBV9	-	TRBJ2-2	CASSVGPKLENTGELFF	TGTGCCAGCAGCGTAGGTCCGAAACTTGAGAACACCGGGGAGCTGTTTTTT
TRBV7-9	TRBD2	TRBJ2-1	CASSLSLAGSYNEQFF	TGTGCCAGCAGCCTCAGTTTAGCGGGATCCTACAATGAGCAGTTCTTC